These 16 T cell receptor beta chains originate from one sample sequenced in a study of OX40 agonist ivuxolimab in advanced cancers. Here immunoSEQ multiplex PCR was the method, and the copy in TCRdb shows in-frame clones only, minus some. This sample has tens of thousands of clones, with about 78% found just once. The sequencing here drew on CD4+ or CD8+ T cells sorted from blood, taken in a trial of the OX40 agonist ivuxolimab. The origin of the receptors is an adult with an advanced solid tumor such as melanoma, head and neck, liver or kidney cancer.

This clone was seen more than once but under ten times. This chain joins TRBV19 and TRBJ1-6, with D hard to call. Trimming took 2 bases from V and 0 from J, leaving 23 bases between them. This CDR3 has 21 residues. Germline V gene data show CDR1 as LNHDA and CDR2 as SQIVND (reference sequence). The DNA of the CDR3 is TGTGCCAGTAGTATACGCGCAGGATCCCGGGTTCGGAGCTCCTATAATTCACCCCTCCACTTT. This sequence encodes CASSIRAGSRVRSSYNSPLHF.

The J gene is TRBJ1-2, the V gene TRBV10-1; TRBD1 is a possible D gene (6 bases). The V and J ends lost 0 bases and 4 bases respectively, with 6 bases between them. The germline V gene encodes CDR1 WNHNN and CDR2 SYGVQD (reference sequence). The CDR3 loop spans 13 amino acids. This CDR3 reads CASSESTGYGYTF. The DNA for the CDR3 is TGCGCCAGCAGTGAGTCGACAGGCTATGGCTACACCTTC.

This clone has a handful of counts. CDR3 coding DNA: TGTGCCAGCAGGGGGGGCAGGGGCCAGCCCCAGCATTTT. Translated, it gives CASRGGRGQPQHF. This rearrangement joins TRBV2 to TRBJ1-5; tentatively, D is TRBD1 (6 bases). The CDR3 covers 13 residues. Trimming left V 6 bases short and J 7 bases short, with 13 bases between. The V gene's germline CDR1 is SNHLY and CDR2 FYNNEI.

CDR3 sequence: CASSPGTSGTNTQYF. The CDR3, as DNA: TGTGCCAGCTCCCCTGGGACTAGCGGGACGAATACGCAGTATTTT. This chain links TRBV18 with TRBJ2-3, with 13 bases lining up with TRBD2. The germline V gene encodes CDR1 KGHSH and CDR2 LQKENI. Losses at the gene ends were 6 bases for V and 7 bases for J; bases not matched to a gene: 7. This CDR3 is built from 15 residues. The complete variable domain, with remaining parts taken from reference TRBV18 and TRBJ2-3, reads NAGVMQNPRHLVRRRGQEARLRCSPMKGHSHVYWYRQLPEEGLKFMVYLQKENIIDESGMPKERFSAEFPKEGPSILRIQQVVRGDSAAYFCASSPGTSGTNTQYFGPGTRLTVL.

The chain links TRBV6-5 to TRBJ2-5; tentatively, D is TRBD2 (5 bases). The germline V gene has CDR1 MNHEY and CDR2 SVGAGI. The CDR3 is 14 amino acids. The V end was cut by 0 bases, the J end by 2 bases, with 7 bases between. In DNA form, the CDR3 reads TGTGCCAGCAGTTACTCCCGCGGGCAAGAGACCCAGTACTTC. It codes for CASSYSRGQETQYF.

With respect to this clone: Additional DNA sequences in this sample encode the identical CDR3. This chain joins TRBV30 and TRBJ2-7; 16 bases are a match to TRBD2. J was trimmed by 1 base and V by 3 bases; bases with no gene match: 15. CDR1 is GTSNPN, CDR2 SVGIG, per germline (reference sequence). The CDR3 has 20 amino acids. The CDR3 region has the DNA TGTGCCTGGAGGAGGTACAGGGTGCAGGGACTAGCGGGAGGGTCCTACGAGCAGTACTTC. The encoded protein is CAWRRYRVQGLAGGSYEQYF.

This sequence joins TRBV7-2 and TRBJ2-7; no firm D call. The V end lost 2 bases, the J end lost 5 bases, and 10 bases lay between the germline ends. The CDR3 contains 13 residues. The germline V gene has CDR1 SGHTA and CDR2 FQGNSA. The CDR3 loop is CASSLQISDEQYF. The CDR3 region has the DNA TGTGCCAGCAGCTTACAGATCTCTGACGAGCAGTACTTC. Full variable domain (rest looked up from reference TRBV7-2 and TRBJ2-7): GAGVSQSPSNKVTEKGKDVELRCDPISGHTALYWYRQSLGQGLEFLIYFQGNSAPDKSGLPSDRFSAERTGGSVSTLTIQRTQQEDSAVYLCASSLQISDEQYFGPGTRLTVT.

This chain connects TRBV7-2 to TRBJ2-7, with 11 bases aligning to TRBD2. The V and J ends lost 0 bases and 0 bases, in that order; junction bases with no gene match: 1. CDR1 is SGHTA, CDR2 FQGNSA, per germline. CDR3 length: 16 amino acids. The CDR3 protein is CASSLAGTSGSYEQYF. CDR3 DNA: TGTGCCAGCAGCTTAGCCGGGACTAGCGGCTCCTACGAGCAGTACTTC.

The chain carries TRBV19 and TRBJ1-1; 10 bases are shared with TRBD1. Trimming took 9 bases from V and 10 from J; bases not matched to a gene: 11. Germline V gene data show CDR1 as LNHDA and CDR2 as SQIVND (reference sequence). The CDR3 runs to 13 residues. CDR3 sequence: CASLRDRGSGAFF. The CDR3 DNA reads TGTGCCAGCCTAAGGGACAGGGGTTCGGGAGCTTTCTTT.

As concerns this clone: One end of the junction fails to match germline, which may point to a read error. The chain recombines TRBV7-2 with TRBJ2-1, with D perhaps matching TRBD1 or TRBD2 (6 bases each). This CDR3 is built from 15 residues. CDR1 and CDR2 (germline): SGHTA, FQGNSA. The CDR3 protein is CASSLALAGGGEQLF. CDR3 coding DNA: TGTGCCAGCAGCTTAGCGCTAGCTGGGGGCGGGGAGCAGCTCTTC. The complete variable domain, with remaining parts taken from reference TRBV7-2 and TRBJ2-1, reads GAGVSQSPSNKVTEKGKDVELRCDPISGHTALYWYRQSLGQGLEFLIYFQGNSAPDKSGLPSDRFSAERTGGSVSTLTIQRTQQEDSAVYLCASSLALAGGGEQLFGPGTRLTVL.

This chain links TRBV18 with TRBJ1-5; tentative D call: TRBD1 (5 bases). Trimming cost V 3 bases and J 0 bases, with 15 bases left between them. Germline CDR1 KGHSH, CDR2 LQKENI. The CDR3 consists of 17 residues. CDR3: CASSPLDSKASNQPQHF. CDR3 in DNA: TGTGCCAGCTCACCTCTTGACAGCAAGGCTAGCAATCAGCCCCAGCATTTT.

The CDR3 is CASSRYGSNYGYTF. DNA of the CDR3: TGTGCCAGCAGCCGTTACGGTTCTAACTATGGCTACACCTTC. V gene TRBV28 combines with J gene TRBJ1-2; D not certain. The CDR3 has 14 residues. CDR1 is MDHEN and CDR2 is SYDVKM in the germline V gene. V lost 6 bases, J lost 0 bases, and 11 bases lay in between.

In this sample, this clone turned up a few times. This chain links TRBV5-6 with TRBJ2-6, with D perhaps being TRBD1 or TRBD2 (6 bases each). The CDR3 has 18 amino acids. The V gene's germline CDR1 is SGHDT and CDR2 YYEEEE. V lost 2 bases and J lost 0, with 15 bases in between. The CDR3 spells CASSFGGRFPSGANVLTF. DNA of the CDR3: TGTGCCAGCAGCTTTGGGGGGCGCTTCCCCTCTGGGGCCAACGTCCTGACTTTC.

This clone was seen a handful of times. Distinct nucleotide sequences in the sample also encode this CDR3. The V call is TRBV13, the J call TRBJ1-1; 8 positions match TRBD1. V lost 1 base and J lost 0; bases outside the gene matches: 4. Germline CDR1 and CDR2: PRHDT and FYEKMQ (reference sequence). The CDR3 length is 16 residues. The CDR3 region is CASSLAQGAMNTEAFF. The CDR3 DNA is TGTGCCAGCAGCTTAGCCCAGGGGGCTATGAACACTGAAGCTTTCTTT.

This clone was counted a single time. This sequence joins TRBV2 and TRBJ1-1; maybe TRBD1 (5 bases). The CDR3 length is 16 residues. CDR1 and CDR2 from the germline V gene are SNHLY and FYNNEI. V was pared by 7 bases and J by 0 bases, with 18 bases between. DNA of the CDR3: TGTGCCAGCAAGAGGTCAGGGAGGGGATTGAACACTGAAGCTTTCTTT. Amino acid sequence: CASKRSGRGLNTEAFF.

The genes are TRBV5-1 and TRBJ2-7; D remains ambiguous. CDR3 length: 14 amino acids. Germline lookup yields CDR1 SGHRS and CDR2 YFSETQ. V was clipped by 4 bases and J by 4 bases, with 15 bases between them. CDR3: CASSREDGVYEQYF. The CDR3 DNA follows: TGCGCCAGCAGCCGAGAGGACGGAGTTTACGAGCAGTACTTC.